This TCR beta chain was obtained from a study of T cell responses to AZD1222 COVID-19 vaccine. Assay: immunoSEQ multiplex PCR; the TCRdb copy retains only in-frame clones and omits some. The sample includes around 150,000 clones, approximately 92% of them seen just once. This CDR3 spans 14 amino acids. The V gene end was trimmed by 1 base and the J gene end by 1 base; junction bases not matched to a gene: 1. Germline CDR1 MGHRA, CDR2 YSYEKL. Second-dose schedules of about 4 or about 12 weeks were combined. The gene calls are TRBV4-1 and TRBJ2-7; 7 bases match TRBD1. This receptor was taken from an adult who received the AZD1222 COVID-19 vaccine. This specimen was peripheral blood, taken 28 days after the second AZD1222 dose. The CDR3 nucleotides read TGCGCCAGCAGCCAAGGGGACAGATCCTACGAGCAGTACTTC. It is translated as CASSQGDRSYEQYF.